The 23 T cell receptor beta chains below come from one sample, sequenced in a study of blood T cells in healthy people across ages. Primers used in a second PCR of roughly 7 to 12 cycles were a sample-barcoded 5' primer and a J-beta primer mix. TCRdb reprocessed the 5' RACE reads with MiXCR, giving one entry per CDR3 protein. The table lists 550,000 to 700,000 distinct CDR3 sequences, 27% of them singletons. The sample was blood. The source of these receptors is a woman between 65 and 79 years old in good health.

There are a few counts of this clonotype. A read error may explain this, as a much larger clone is one base away. The rearrangement links TRBV5-4 to TRBJ1-4, with TRBD1 matching over 7 bases. Germline CDR1 SGHNT, CDR2 YYREEE (reference sequence). The length of the CDR3 is 15 residues. The CDR3 loop is CASSPTGVFGEKLLF. CDR3 sequence (DNA): TGTGCCAGCAGCCCCACAGGGGTTTTCGGTGAAAAACTGCTTTTT.

The chain uses TRBV12-3 or TRBV12-4 and TRBJ2-1; D gene unclear. CDR3 length: 11 residues. V lost 6 bases, J lost 5 bases, and 5 bases lay in between. DNA for the CDR3: TGTGCCAGCAGAGGCAACAATGAGCAGTTCTTC. Amino acid sequence: CASRGNNEQFF.

The chain carries TRBV4-3 and TRBJ1-2; 8 bases map to TRBD1. V was clipped by 0 bases and J by 4 bases; unmatched bases: 13. The CDR3 spans 18 residues. Germline V gene data show CDR1 as LGHNA and CDR2 as YSLEER. CDR3 sequence: CASSQDWGQTGARYGYTF. Written as DNA, the CDR3 is TGCGCCAGCAGCCAAGATTGGGGCCAGACAGGGGCGCGCTATGGCTACACCTTC.

V usage is TRBV12-3 or TRBV12-4 and J usage is TRBJ2-1; TRBD2 aligns across 8 bases. The V gene end was trimmed by 9 bases and the J gene end by 3 bases; junction bases not matched to a gene: 7. CDR3 length equals 14 residues. The CDR3 here is CASGAGANYNEQFF. The CDR3, as DNA: TGTGCCAGTGGAGCGGGGGCGAACTACAATGAGCAGTTCTTC.

This chain links TRBV7-2 with TRBJ2-2; TRBD2 aligns across 13 bases. The CDR3 runs 19 residues. CDR1 is SGHTA and CDR2 is FQGNSA in the germline V gene. After removal of 4 bases from V and 0 bases from J, the junction contained 8 bases not matched to a gene. The CDR3 reads CASSSLIGTSGANTGELFF. DNA of the CDR3: TGTGCCAGCAGCTCCTTGATCGGGACTAGCGGGGCGAACACCGGGGAGCTGTTTTTT.

CDR3 region: CASSPGPSEQYF. CDR3 nucleotides: TGTGCCAGCAGTCCAGGGCCCAGCGAGCAGTACTTC. This chain uses TRBV2 with TRBJ2-7, with a tentative D call TRBD1 (5 bases). The V end was cut by 5 bases, the J end by 6 bases, with 11 bases between. Germline values: CDR1 SNHLY, CDR2 FYNNEI. The CDR3 is made up of 12 amino acids.

This clonotype has a handful of counts. Written as DNA, the CDR3 is TGTGCCAGCGGGGGACCCCCGGGGCAAGAGACCCAGTACTTC. Translation gives CASGGPPGQETQYF. V gene TRBV27 combines with J gene TRBJ2-5; D may be TRBD1 or TRBD2 (5 bases each). The CDR3 runs 14 residues. Germline CDR1 reads MNHEY; CDR2 reads SMNVEV (reference sequence). V lost 8 bases, J lost 2 bases, and 15 bases lay in between.

V and J are TRBV28 and TRBJ2-7; 8 bases map to TRBD2. Germline trimming cut 6 bases from V and 0 bases from J; bases unmatched to any gene: 7. This CDR3 spans 15 amino acids. Germline CDR1 and CDR2: MDHEN and SYDVKM. The CDR3 spells CASSGTGGSSYEQYF. DNA of the CDR3: TGTGCCAGCAGCGGGACGGGGGGGAGCTCCTACGAGCAGTACTTC.

Comment on this clonotype: An end of the junction differs from the germline gene, which may be a read error. The chain combines TRBV4-3 with TRBJ2-1, with TRBD1 matching over 8 bases. This CDR3 comprises 17 residues. Germline-derived CDR1 and CDR2 are LGHNA and YSLEER. The CDR3 reads CASSQETGTGISNERFF. The CDR3 DNA reads as TGCGCCAGCAGCCAAGAAACCGGGACAGGCATTTCCAATGAGCGGTTCTTC.

This clonotype was seen a few times. The rearrangement uses TRBV7-2 and TRBJ2-5; D is perhaps TRBD1 or TRBD2 (6 bases each). The tail of the sequence fits TRBJ2-7 better, so the J call may be wrong. Germline CDR1 SGHTA, CDR2 FQGNSA. The length of the CDR3 is 15 residues. The CDR3 sequence is CASSSRDGGPYEQYF. In nucleotides, the CDR3 is TGTGCCAGCAGCTCAAGGGACGGGGGCCCCTACGAGCAGTACTTC.

Here the CDR3 DNA reads TGCGCCAGCGCCTCCAGGCCGGGGGGCGCGGAGAATGAGCAGTTCTTC. This translates into CASASRPGGAENEQFF. The chain links TRBV4-3 to TRBJ2-5; perhaps TRBD2 as D (7 bases). The J call is in doubt because the DNA end fits TRBJ2-1 better. The CDR3 length is 16 residues. CDR1 is LGHNA and CDR2 is YSLEER in the germline V gene.

The rearrangement uses TRBV6-5 and TRBJ1-2, with 8 bases aligning to TRBD1. Germline V CDR1 and CDR2: MNHEY, SVGAGI. V lost 0 bases, J lost 8 bases, and 8 bases stayed unmatched. The CDR3 spans 15 residues. The CDR3 is CASSYSYRGSYGYTF. CDR3 bases: TGTGCCAGCAGTTACTCCTACAGGGGGTCGTACGGCTACACCTTC.

J is TRBJ2-1 and V is TRBV7-2, with 12 bases fitting TRBD1. The CDR3 has 19 amino acids. Germline trimming cut 1 base from V and 0 bases from J; bases unmatched to any gene: 7. Germline values: CDR1 SGHTA, CDR2 FQGNSA. The CDR3 loop is CASSLVGTGGASSYNEQFF. The CDR3 DNA follows: TGTGCCAGCAGCTTAGTCGGGACAGGGGGCGCGAGCTCCTACAATGAGCAGTTCTTC.

This clonotype was detected a few times. The gene calls are TRBV12-3 or TRBV12-4 and TRBJ1-4, with D possibly matching TRBD1 (5 bases). V was trimmed by 6 bases and J by 2 bases, leaving 19 bases between them. This CDR3 is 17 amino acids long. The chain's CDR3 is CASRPSSGRRTNEKLFF. The DNA of the CDR3 is TGTGCCAGCAGGCCCTCTTCGGGGCGCAGGACTAATGAAAAACTGTTTTTT.

The V and J genes are TRBV7-2 and TRBJ2-5; 12 bases line up with TRBD1. CDR3 size: 18 residues. V was clipped by 5 bases and J by 5 bases; unmatched bases: 15. Germline V gene data show CDR1 as SGHTA and CDR2 as FQGNSA. CDR3 region: CASSARRGGTGGWETQYF. The CDR3 DNA is TGTGCCAGCAGCGCGAGGAGGGGCGGGACAGGGGGCTGGGAGACCCAGTACTTC.

The DNA of the CDR3 is TGCAGTGCTAGAGATCAGACAGGTTTGGAAGCTTTCTTT. It specifies CSARDQTGLEAFF. The gene calls are TRBV20-1 and TRBJ1-1; D is perhaps TRBD1 (6 bases). The CDR3 spans 13 residues. Per germline, CDR1 DFQATT and CDR2 SNEGSKA (reference sequence). V was clipped by 0 bases and J by 8 bases, with 13 bases between them.

The chain employs TRBV7-2 and TRBJ2-5; D gene ambiguous. Germline lookup yields CDR1 SGHTA and CDR2 FQGNSA. The CDR3 has 13 amino acids. V lost 5 bases and J lost 3, with 10 bases in between. CDR3 in DNA: TGTGCCAGCAGCCGGTCAACAGAAGAGACCCAGTACTTC. It is translated as CASSRSTEETQYF.

The J gene is TRBJ2-3, the V gene TRBV11-3, with D possibly being TRBD2 (6 bases). The CDR3 runs 15 residues. Germline values: CDR1 SGHNT, CDR2 YENEEA. The V end lost 4 bases, the J end lost 3 bases, and 14 bases lay between the germline ends. The CDR3 nucleotides are TGTGCCAGCAGCTCAGCCGCTCGGGGGACAGATACGCAGTATTTT. Residues: CASSSAARGTDTQYF.

This clonotype was detected a few times. The rearrangement uses TRBV24-1 and TRBJ2-1, with 9 bases identical to TRBD2. Germline values: CDR1 KGHDR, CDR2 SFDVKD. The V and J ends lost 5 bases and 6 bases, in that order; junction bases with no gene match: 7. The CDR3 totals 15 residues. The CDR3, as DNA: TGTGCCACCAGTGGCCCTAGCGGGGAGAGCAATGAGCAGTTCTTC. As protein: CATSGPSGESNEQFF.

The V call is TRBV12-3 or TRBV12-4, the J call TRBJ1-1; D is ambiguous. V gave up 2 bases and J gave up 1 base, with 8 bases separating them. The CDR3 covers 14 residues. CDR3 amino acids: CASSLFHTNTEAFF. DNA of the CDR3: TGTGCCAGCAGTTTATTTCACACGAACACTGAAGCTTTCTTT.

This clonotype was picked up one time. The chain has TRBV6-2 or TRBV6-3 and TRBJ1-4, with TRBD1 identical over 8 bases. V dropped 2 bases and J dropped 5; count of bases not matched to a gene: 7. The CDR3 spans 16 residues. In germline, CDR1 is MNHEY, CDR2 SVGEGT. DNA of the CDR3: TGTGCCAGCAGTTACGCCAACCGGGACAGGAATGAAAAACTGTTTTTT. The encoded protein is CASSYANRDRNEKLFF.

The sample holds a few counts of this clonotype. The chain joins TRBV20-1 to TRBJ1-1; possibly TRBD1 for D (5 bases). Germline assignment: CDR1 DFQATT and CDR2 SNEGSKA (reference sequence). The CDR3 spans 10 residues. Trimming left V 5 bases short and J 7 bases short, with 8 bases between. CDR3 nucleotide sequence: TGCAGTGCTGTAAGGGGTGAAGCTTTCTTT. This sequence encodes CSAVRGEAFF.

This clonotype has only a few counts. The chain joins TRBV2 to TRBJ2-3, with 8 bases fitting TRBD1. Trimming at V came to 6 bases and at J to 6 bases, leaving 5 bases not matched to a gene. This CDR3 contains 13 residues. Germline values: CDR1 SNHLY, CDR2 FYNNEI. The CDR3 here is CASSVTGGDTQYF. CDR3 in DNA: TGTGCCAGCAGCGTAACAGGGGGGGATACGCAGTATTTT.